This TCR beta chain was observed in a study of blood T cell repertoires in COVID-19 (TCRdb year 2020). Some background on the complete study: The collaborator samples originated in the United States, Italy and Spain and spanned the acute and convalescent phases of COVID-19. The prospective study material was composed of cDNA or gDNA derived from T cells, B-cell-depleted T cells, or PBMCs. The dataset comprised deeply sampled blood TCRbeta repertoires from subjects exposed to, actively infected with, or recovered from COVID-19. The repertoires were released in a freely available public database intended as a resource for research on the immune response to SARS-CoV-2. Samples came from the ongoing ImmuneRACE study (first 160 participants) plus 1,254 subjects from 6 global collaborators. A de-identified subject ID, COVID-19 status, age in years and sex were almost always included in the sample metadata. Where available, HLA class I and class II types were taken from metadata supplied by the sample provider and were not determined by assay-based typing.

Overall study outcomes, separate from this receptor: The amount of clinical and demographic metadata varied by source and participant and was provided uncurated.

The CDR3, cysteine through phenylalanine, is 13 amino acids long. Of the read, only the CDR3 DNA is kept; its 39 bases are in frame from base 1. As encoded in the germline V gene (reference sequence), CDR1 is SEHNR while CDR2 is FQNEAQ. V is clipped by 0 bases and J by 6 bases, and the sequence between their germline boundaries is 6 bases long. The immunoSEQ Assay, a bias-controlled multiplex PCR, was used to amplify TCRbeta CDR3 regions from genomic DNA. Per the original workflow: The number of nucleated cells in each sample was estimated by amplification of reference gene primers within the assay. To quantify the absolute abundance of each unique TCRbeta CDR3 rearrangement, sequence reads were collapsed and filtered. Productive Simpson clonality was computed per sample as the square root of Simpson's diversity index over productive rearrangements. TCRdb took this table from immuneACCESS and kept in-frame rearrangements with V and J called. Such tables lack part of the clones; where checked against another copy, unresolved V genes explain under half of the gap, and the rest is unexplained. V, J and clone size reflect that table, while D and trimming were determined from the DNA. The sample records under 200,000 clones, around 80% of which are singletons. The top ten clones comprise roughly 7.3% of the sample.

In the prospective study, participants were about 18 to 89 years old, resided in about two dozen geographic areas of the United States, and were enrolled through a virtual design. Cohort assignment in the prospective study relied on participant-reported clinical history from a screening survey and a study questionnaire. Recovered participants in ImmuneRACE Cohort 3 were defined as having two consecutive negative NP/OP PCR tests, clearance from a healthcare professional, or resolution of symptoms. Mobile phlebotomists in the prospective study collected whole blood, serum and a nasopharyngeal or oropharyngeal swab from every participant. Participants in the prospective study had the option to provide additional blood draws and questionnaires over an approximately 2-month period. Before DNA extraction, prospective study blood samples were shipped either frozen or at room temperature. This clone came up a few times. Its specific antigen is unknown. One base away there is no much larger clone; base qualities are not given. The identical CDR3 is also encoded by other nucleotide sequences in the sample.

Sequencing input: PBMCs or T cells enriched from blood (not recorded which). The sequence came from a woman aged 50 to 60 who had recovered from COVID-19. The chain was built from TRBV7-9 and TRBJ2-1; possibly the D gene is TRBD2, per 6 matching bases. In nucleotides, the sequence is TGTGCCAGCAGCTTAGCGGGGGGCAATGAGCAGTTCTTC. Translated, this gives CASSLAGGNEQFF. Full variable domain (CDR3 extended with the reference TRBV7-9 and TRBJ2-1 proteins): DTGVSQNPRHKITKRGQNVTFRCDPISEHNRLYWYRQTLGQGPEFLTYFQNEAQLEKSRLLSDRFSAERPKGSFSTLEIQRTEQGDSAMYLCASSLAGGNEQFFGPGTRLTVL.